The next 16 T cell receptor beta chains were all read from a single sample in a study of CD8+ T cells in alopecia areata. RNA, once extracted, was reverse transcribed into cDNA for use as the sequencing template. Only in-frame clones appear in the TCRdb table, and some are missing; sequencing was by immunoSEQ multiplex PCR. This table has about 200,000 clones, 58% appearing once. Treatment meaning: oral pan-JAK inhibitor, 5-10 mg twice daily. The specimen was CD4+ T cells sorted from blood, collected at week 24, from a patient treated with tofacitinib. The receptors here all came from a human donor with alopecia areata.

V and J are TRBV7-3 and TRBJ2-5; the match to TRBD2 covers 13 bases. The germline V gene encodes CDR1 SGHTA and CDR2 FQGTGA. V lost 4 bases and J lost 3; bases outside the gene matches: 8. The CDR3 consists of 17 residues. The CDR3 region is CASSSELAGGQEETQYF. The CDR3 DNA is TGTGCCAGCAGCTCCGAACTAGCGGGGGGGCAGGAAGAGACCCAGTACTTC.

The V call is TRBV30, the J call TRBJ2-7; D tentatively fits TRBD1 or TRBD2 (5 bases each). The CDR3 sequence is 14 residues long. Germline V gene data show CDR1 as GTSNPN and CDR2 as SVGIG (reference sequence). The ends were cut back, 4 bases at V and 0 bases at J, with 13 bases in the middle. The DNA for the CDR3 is TGTGCCTGGACCCCGGGACGCGGCTCCTACGAGCAGTACTTC. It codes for CAWTPGRGSYEQYF. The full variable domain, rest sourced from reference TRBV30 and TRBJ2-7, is SQTIHQWPATLVQPVGSPLSLECTVEGTSNPNLYWYRQAAGRGLQLLFYSVGIGQISSEVPQNLSASRPQDRQFILSSKKLLLSDSGFYLCAWTPGRGSYEQYFGPGTRLTVT.

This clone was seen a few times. The CDR3 loop reads CASSNGLAGAAGELFF. CDR3 bases: TGTGCCAGCAGTAACGGACTAGCGGGAGCGGCCGGGGAGCTGTTTTTT. The gene calls are TRBV28 and TRBJ2-2; 13 bases align to TRBD2. J gave up 6 bases and V 5 bases, and 6 bases lay outside the gene matches. This CDR3 spans 16 amino acids. In germline, CDR1 is MDHEN, CDR2 SYDVKM.

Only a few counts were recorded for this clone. The CDR3 sequence is CASNLEGPAGELFF. The CDR3 nucleotides read TGTGCCAGCAATCTGGAGGGCCCGGCCGGGGAGCTGTTTTTT. The chain links TRBV2 to TRBJ2-2; D perhaps matches TRBD2 (6 bases). Deletions cut 7 bases from V and 6 bases from J, with 15 bases between. Germline loops: CDR1 SNHLY, CDR2 FYNNEI. CDR3 length: 14 amino acids.

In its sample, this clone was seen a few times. Here the CDR3 DNA reads TGTGCCAGCAGCCGGGGACAGCTGACAACTAATGAAAAACTGTTTTTT. Encoded protein: CASSRGQLTTNEKLFF. The chain employs TRBV7-9 and TRBJ1-4; TRBD1 agrees at 7 bases. Germline CDR1 and CDR2: SEHNR and FQNEAQ (reference sequence). This CDR3 is built from 16 residues. Trimming cost V 5 bases and J 0 bases; bases outside gene matches: 6.

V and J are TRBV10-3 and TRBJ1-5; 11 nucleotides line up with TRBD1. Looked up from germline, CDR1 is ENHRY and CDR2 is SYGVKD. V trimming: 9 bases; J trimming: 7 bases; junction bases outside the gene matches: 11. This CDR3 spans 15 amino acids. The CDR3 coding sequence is TGTGCCATTGCAAATCCGGGACAGGGGGACCAGCCCCAGCATTTT. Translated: CAIANPGQGDQPQHF.

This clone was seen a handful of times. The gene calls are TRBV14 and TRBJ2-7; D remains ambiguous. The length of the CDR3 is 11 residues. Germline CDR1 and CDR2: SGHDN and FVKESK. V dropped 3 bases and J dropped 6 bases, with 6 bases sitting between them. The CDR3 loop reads CASSQMGEQYF. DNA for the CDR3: TGTGCCAGCAGCCAGATGGGCGAGCAGTACTTC.

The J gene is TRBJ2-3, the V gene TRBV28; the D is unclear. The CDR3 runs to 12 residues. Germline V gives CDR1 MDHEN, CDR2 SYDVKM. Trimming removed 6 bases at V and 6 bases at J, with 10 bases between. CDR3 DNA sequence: TGTGCCAGCAGCCTCCTGCGGGATACGCAGTATTTT. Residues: CASSLLRDTQYF.

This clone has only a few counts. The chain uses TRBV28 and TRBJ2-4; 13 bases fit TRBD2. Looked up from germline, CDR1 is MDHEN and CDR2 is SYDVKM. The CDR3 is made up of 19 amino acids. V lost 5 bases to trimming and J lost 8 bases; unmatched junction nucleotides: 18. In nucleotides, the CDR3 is TGTGCCAGCAGTCTGACCCCGACCCGGACTAGCGGGGGAAGGGACATTCAGTACTTC. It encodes CASSLTPTRTSGGRDIQYF.

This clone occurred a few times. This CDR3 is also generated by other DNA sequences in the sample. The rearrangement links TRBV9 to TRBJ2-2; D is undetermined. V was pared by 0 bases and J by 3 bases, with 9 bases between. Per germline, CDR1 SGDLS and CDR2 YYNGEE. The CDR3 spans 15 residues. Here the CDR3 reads CASSVGGGDTGELFF. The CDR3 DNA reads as TGTGCCAGCAGCGTAGGGGGTGGGGACACCGGGGAGCTGTTTTTT.

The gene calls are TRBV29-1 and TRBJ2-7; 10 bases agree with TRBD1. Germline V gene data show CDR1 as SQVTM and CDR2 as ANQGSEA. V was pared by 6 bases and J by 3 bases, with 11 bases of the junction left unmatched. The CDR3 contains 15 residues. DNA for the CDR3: TGCAGCGTCATACCGGGACAGGGGAACCACTACGAGCAGTACTTC. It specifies CSVIPGQGNHYEQYF.

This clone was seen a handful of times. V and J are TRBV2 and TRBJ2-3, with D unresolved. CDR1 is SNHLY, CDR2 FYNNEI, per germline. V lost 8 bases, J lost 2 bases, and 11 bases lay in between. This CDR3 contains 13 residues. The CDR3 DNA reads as TGTGCCAGCGGTGGGCGGCTCACAGATACGCAGTATTTT. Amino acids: CASGGRLTDTQYF. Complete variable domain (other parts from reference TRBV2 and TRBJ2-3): EPEVTQTPSHQVTQMGQEVILRCVPISNHLYFYWYRQILGQKVEFLVSFYNNEISEKSEIFDDQFSVERPDGSNFTLKIRSTKLEDSAMYFCASGGRLTDTQYFGPGTRLTVL.

CDR3 sequence (DNA): TGTGCCAGCAGCAGACAGGGGGCCCTACGCAATGAGCAGTTCTTC. Translated: CASSRQGALRNEQFF. The gene calls are TRBV5-4 and TRBJ2-1, with 10 bases lining up with TRBD1. The trim removed 4 bases at V and 6 bases at J, leaving 7 bases unmatched. The CDR3 extends over 15 amino acids. The germline CDR1 and CDR2 sequences are SGHNT and YYREEE (reference sequence).

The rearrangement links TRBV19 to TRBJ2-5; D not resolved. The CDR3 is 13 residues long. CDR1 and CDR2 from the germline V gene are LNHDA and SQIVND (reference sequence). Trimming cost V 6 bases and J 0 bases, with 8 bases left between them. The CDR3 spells CASRPDNQETQYF. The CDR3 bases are TGTGCCAGTAGACCCGACAACCAAGAGACCCAGTACTTC.

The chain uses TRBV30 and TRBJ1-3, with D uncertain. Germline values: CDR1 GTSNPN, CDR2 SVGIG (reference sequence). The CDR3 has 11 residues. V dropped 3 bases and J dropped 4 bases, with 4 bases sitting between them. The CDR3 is CAWRGGNTIYF. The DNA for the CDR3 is TGTGCCTGGAGGGGCGGAAACACCATATATTTT.

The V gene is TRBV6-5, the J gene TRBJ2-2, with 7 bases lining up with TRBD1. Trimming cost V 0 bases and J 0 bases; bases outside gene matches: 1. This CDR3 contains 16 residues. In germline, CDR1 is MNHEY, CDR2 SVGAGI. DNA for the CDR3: TGTGCCAGCAGTTACTCGAGGGGGCCGAACACCGGGGAGCTGTTTTTT. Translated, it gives CASSYSRGPNTGELFF.